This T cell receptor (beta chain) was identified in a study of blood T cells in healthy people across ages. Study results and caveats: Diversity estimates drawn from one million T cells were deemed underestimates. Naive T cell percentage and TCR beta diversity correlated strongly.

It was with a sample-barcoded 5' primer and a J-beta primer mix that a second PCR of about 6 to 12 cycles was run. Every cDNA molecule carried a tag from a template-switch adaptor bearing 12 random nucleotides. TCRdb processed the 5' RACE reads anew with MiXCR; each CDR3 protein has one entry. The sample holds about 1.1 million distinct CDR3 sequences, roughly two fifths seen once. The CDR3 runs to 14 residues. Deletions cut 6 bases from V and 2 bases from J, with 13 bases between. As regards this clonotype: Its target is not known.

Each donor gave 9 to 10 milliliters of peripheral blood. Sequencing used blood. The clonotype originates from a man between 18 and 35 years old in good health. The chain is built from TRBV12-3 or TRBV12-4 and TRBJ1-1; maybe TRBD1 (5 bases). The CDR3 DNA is TGTGCCAGCAGACACCGGGACGGAAACACTGAAGCTTTCTTT. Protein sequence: CASRHRDGNTEAFF.